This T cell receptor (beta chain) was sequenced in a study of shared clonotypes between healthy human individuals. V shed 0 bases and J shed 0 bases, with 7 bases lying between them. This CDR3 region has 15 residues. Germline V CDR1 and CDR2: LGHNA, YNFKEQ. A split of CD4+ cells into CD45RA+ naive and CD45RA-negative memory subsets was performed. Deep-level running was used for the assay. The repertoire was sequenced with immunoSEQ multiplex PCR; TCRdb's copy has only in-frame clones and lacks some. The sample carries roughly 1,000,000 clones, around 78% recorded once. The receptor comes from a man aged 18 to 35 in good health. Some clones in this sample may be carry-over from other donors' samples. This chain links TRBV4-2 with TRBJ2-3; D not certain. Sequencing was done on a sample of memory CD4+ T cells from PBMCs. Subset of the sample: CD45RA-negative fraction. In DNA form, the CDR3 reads TGTGCCAGCAGCCAAGAAATCGGCAGCACAGATACGCAGTATTTT. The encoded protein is CASSQEIGSTDTQYF.